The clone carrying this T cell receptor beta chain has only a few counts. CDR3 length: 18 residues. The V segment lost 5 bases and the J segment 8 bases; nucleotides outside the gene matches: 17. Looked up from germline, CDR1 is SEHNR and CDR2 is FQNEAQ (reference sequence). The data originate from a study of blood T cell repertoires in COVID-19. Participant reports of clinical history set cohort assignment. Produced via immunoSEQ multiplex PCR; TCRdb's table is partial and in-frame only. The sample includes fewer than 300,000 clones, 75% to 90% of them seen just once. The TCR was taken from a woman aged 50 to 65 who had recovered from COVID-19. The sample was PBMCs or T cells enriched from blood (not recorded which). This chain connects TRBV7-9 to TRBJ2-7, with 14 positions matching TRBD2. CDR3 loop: CASSRRTDRTSGRSQQYF. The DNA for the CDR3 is TGTGCCAGCAGCCGAAGGACGGATAGGACTAGCGGGAGGAGCCAGCAGTACTTC. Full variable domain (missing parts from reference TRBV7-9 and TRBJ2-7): DTGVSQNPRHKITKRGQNVTFRCDPISEHNRLYWYRQTLGQGPEFLTYFQNEAQLEKSRLLSDRFSAERPKGSFSTLEIQRTEQGDSAMYLCASSRRTDRTSGRSQQYFGPGTRLTVT.